Listed below are T cell receptor beta chains from one sample, sequenced in a study of cytomegalovirus exposure and HLA in healthy donors. Clones were sequenced by immunoSEQ multiplex PCR, and TCRdb holds only the in-frame ones, with some missing. In the table there are 150,000 to 200,000 clones, 65% to 90% of which are singletons. Specimen: PBMCs. The receptors were sampled from a woman under 30 in good health and CMV-seronegative. CDR3s include the opening cysteine and the closing phenylalanine or tryptophan. A D gene is named only where the DNA matches it firmly. Clone size is not always given. Where it is, it says once, few, many or a class for expanded clones.

length,J,size,V,D,CDR3,DNA
17,TRBJ1-1,once,TRBV5-1,TRBD1,CASSSTGTALRNTEAFF,TGCGCCAGCAGCTCTACCGGGACAGCGCTTCGGAACACTGAAGCTTTCTTT
15,TRBJ2-7,NA,TRBV7-2,TRBD2,CASSLKGLAAYEQYF,TGTGCCAGCAGCTTAAAGGGACTAGCCGCTTACGAGCAGTACTTC
13,TRBJ2-7,NA,TRBV15,NA,CATSRDEGYEQYF,TGTGCCACCAGCAGAGATGAGGGCTACGAGCAGTACTTC
14,TRBJ2-7,NA,TRBV5-1,TRBD1,CASSLSRGPYEQYF,TGCGCCAGCAGCTTGTCCAGGGGGCCTTACGAGCAGTACTTC
16,TRBJ2-7,NA,TRBV5-1,TRBD2,CASSSLSGSGTYEQYF,TGCGCCAGCAGCTCCCTTAGCGGGAGTGGGACCTACGAGCAGTACTTC
15,TRBJ1-2,once,TRBV10-2,TRBD1,CASSESQGVQYGYTF,TGCGCCAGCAGTGAATCACAGGGGGTACAATATGGCTACACCTTC
16,TRBJ1-2,few,TRBV4-2,TRBD1,CASTTTLGQGNYGYTF,TGTGCCAGCACCACGACCCTGGGACAGGGGAACTATGGCTACACCTTC
13,TRBJ2-2,many,TRBV10-1,NA,CASNREAAGELFF,TGCGCCAGCAACAGGGAAGCGGCCGGGGAGCTGTTTTTT
15,TRBJ2-7,NA,TRBV7-9,TRBD1,CASSLGTGSSYEQYF,TGTGCCAGCAGCCTCGGGACAGGGTCCTCCTACGAGCAGTACTTC
16,TRBJ2-7,NA,TRBV14,TRBD2,CASSPWGSAGGYEQYF,TGTGCCAGCAGCCCCTGGGGGTCAGCGGGAGGCTACGAGCAGTACTTC
15,TRBJ1-2,few,TRBV5-6,TRBD1,CASSLGQGSNYGYTF,TGTGCCAGCAGCTTGGGACAGGGAAGTAACTATGGCTACACCTTC
15,TRBJ2-1,once,TRBV4-3,TRBD2,CASSQNSGSTNEQFF,TGCGCCAGCAGCCAGAATAGCGGGAGCACCAATGAGCAGTTCTTC
15,TRBJ2-1,NA,TRBV4-2,TRBD2,CASSQMASGHNEQFF,TGTGCCAGCAGCCAAATGGCTAGCGGCCACAATGAGCAGTTCTTC
15,TRBJ1-2,once,TRBV27,NA,CASSPPRGGYYGYTF,TGTGCCAGCAGTCCCCCGCGGGGAGGGTACTATGGCTACACCTTC
17,TRBJ2-5,NA,TRBV5-6,NA,CASSFSSGIMYQETQYF,TGTGCCAGCAGCTTTAGTTCAGGGATTATGTACCAAGAGACCCAGTACTTC
17,TRBJ1-4,NA,TRBV7-2,TRBD1,CASSSPESGQHNEKLFF,TGTGCCAGCAGCTCCCCAGAATCGGGACAGCATAATGAAAAACTGTTTTTT
11,TRBJ1-2,NA,TRBV6-1,NA,CAAGRSGGYTF,TGTGCCGCGGGCAGATCTGGTGGCTACACCTTC